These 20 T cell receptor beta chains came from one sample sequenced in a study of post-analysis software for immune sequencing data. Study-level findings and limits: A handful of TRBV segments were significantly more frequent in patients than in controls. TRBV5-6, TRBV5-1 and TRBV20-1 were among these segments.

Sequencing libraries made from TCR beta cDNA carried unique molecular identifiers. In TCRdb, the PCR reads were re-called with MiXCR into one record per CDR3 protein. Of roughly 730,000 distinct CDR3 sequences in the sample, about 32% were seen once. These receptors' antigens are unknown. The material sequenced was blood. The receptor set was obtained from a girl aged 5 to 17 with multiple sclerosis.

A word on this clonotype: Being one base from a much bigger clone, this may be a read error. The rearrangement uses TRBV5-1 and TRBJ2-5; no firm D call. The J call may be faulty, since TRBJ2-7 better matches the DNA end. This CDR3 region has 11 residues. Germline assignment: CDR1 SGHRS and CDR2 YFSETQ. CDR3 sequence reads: CASSRDCEQYF. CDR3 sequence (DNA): TGCGCCAGCAGCCGCGACTGCGAGCAGTACTTC.

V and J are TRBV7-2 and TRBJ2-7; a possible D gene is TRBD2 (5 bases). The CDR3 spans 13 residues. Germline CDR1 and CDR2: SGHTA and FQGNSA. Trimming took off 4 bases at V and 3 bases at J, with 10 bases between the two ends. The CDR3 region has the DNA TGTGCCAGCAGCTCGGGGTGGGGCTACGAGCAGTACTTC. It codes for CASSSGWGYEQYF.

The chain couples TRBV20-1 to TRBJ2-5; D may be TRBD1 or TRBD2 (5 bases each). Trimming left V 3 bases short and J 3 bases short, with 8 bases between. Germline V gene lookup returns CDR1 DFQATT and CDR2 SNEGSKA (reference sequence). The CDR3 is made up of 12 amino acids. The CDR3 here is CSASGTKETQYF. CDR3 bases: TGCAGTGCTAGTGGGACCAAAGAGACCCAGTACTTC.

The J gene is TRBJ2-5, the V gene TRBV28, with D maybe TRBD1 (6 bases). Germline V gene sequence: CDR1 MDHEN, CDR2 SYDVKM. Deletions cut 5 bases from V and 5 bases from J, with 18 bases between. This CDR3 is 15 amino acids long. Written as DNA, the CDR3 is TGTGCCAGCAGTCCAGACGCCACAGGGTGGGAGACCCAGTACTTC. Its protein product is CASSPDATGWETQYF.

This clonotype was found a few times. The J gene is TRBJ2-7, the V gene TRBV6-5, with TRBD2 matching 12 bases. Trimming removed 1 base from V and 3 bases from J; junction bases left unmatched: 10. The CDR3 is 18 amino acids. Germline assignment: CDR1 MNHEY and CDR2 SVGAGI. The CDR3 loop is CASSYFRTSGTIDYEQYF. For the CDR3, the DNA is TGTGCCAGCAGTTACTTCCGGACTAGCGGGACGATCGACTACGAGCAGTACTTC.

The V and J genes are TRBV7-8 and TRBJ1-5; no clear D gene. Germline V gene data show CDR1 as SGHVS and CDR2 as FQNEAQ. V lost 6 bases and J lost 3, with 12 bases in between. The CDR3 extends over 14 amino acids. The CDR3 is CASSPWMDNQPQHF. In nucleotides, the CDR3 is TGTGCCAGCAGTCCTTGGATGGACAATCAGCCCCAGCATTTT.

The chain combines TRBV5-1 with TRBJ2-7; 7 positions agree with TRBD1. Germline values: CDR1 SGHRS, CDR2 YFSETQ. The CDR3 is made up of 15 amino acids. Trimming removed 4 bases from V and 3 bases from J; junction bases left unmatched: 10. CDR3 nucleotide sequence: TGCGCCAGCAGCCCCCACAGGGGACCCAGCTACGAGCAGTACTTC. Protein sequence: CASSPHRGPSYEQYF.

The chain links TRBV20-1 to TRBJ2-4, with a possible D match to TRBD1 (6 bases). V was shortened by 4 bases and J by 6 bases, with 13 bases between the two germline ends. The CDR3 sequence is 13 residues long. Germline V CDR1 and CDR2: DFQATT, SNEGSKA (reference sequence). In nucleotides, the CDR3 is TGCAGTGCTAATCCGGGACAACCAAACATTCAGTACTTC. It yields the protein CSANPGQPNIQYF.

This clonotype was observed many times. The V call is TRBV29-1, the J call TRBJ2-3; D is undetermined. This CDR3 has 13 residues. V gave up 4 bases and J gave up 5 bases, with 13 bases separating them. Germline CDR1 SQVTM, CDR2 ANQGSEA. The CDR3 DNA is TGCAGCGTTGGGTACCTAAAGCGAGATACGCAGTATTTT. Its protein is CSVGYLKRDTQYF.

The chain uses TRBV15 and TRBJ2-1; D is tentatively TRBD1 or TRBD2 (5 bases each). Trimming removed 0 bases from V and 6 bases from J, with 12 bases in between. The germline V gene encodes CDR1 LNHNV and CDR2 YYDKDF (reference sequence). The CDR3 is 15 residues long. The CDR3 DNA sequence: TGTGCCACCAGCAGAGATGGGGACCGTATCAATGAGCAGTTCTTC. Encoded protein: CATSRDGDRINEQFF.

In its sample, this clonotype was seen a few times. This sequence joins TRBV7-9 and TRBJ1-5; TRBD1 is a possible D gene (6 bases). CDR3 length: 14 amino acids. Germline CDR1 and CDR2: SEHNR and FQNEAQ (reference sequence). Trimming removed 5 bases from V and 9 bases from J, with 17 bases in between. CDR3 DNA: TGTGCCAGCAGCCTCGGACAGACCAGGGGGCCCCAGCATTTT. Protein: CASSLGQTRGPQHF.

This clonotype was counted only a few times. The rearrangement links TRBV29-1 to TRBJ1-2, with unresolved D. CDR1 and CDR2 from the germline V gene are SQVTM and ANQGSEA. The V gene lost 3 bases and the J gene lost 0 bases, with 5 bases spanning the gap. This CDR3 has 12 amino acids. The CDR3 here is CSVEAANYGYTF. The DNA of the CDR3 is TGCAGCGTTGAGGCGGCTAACTATGGCTACACCTTC.

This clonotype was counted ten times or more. Here the CDR3 DNA reads TGTGCCAGCTCACCTCTACCGGGGCCTAACACCGGGGAGCTGTTTTTT. Its protein product is CASSPLPGPNTGELFF. This chain connects TRBV18 to TRBJ2-2, with D perhaps TRBD1 or TRBD2 (5 bases each). The CDR3 loop spans 16 amino acids. The germline gives CDR1 KGHSH, CDR2 LQKENI. Trimming pared 3 bases from V and 2 bases from J, leaving 13 bases between.

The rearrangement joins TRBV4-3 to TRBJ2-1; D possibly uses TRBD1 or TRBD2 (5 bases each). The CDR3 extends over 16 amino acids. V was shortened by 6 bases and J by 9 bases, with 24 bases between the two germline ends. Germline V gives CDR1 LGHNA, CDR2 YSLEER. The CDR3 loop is CASSQRGGGASGEQFF. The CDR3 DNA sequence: TGCGCCAGCAGTCAGAGGGGTGGAGGCGCATCGGGTGAGCAGTTCTTC.

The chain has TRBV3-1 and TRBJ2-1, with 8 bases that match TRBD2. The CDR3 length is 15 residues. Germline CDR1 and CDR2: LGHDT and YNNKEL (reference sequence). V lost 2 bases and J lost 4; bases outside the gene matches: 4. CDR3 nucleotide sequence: TGTGCCAGCAGCCAATCCGGGGGGGTGTACAATGAGCAGTTCTTC. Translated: CASSQSGGVYNEQFF.

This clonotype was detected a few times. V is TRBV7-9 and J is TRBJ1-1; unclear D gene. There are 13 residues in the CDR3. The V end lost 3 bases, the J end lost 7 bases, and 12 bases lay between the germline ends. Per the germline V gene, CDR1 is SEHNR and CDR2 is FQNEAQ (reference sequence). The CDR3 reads CASSLGSSSEAFF. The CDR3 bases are TGTGCCAGCAGCTTGGGTTCTTCAAGTGAAGCTTTCTTT.

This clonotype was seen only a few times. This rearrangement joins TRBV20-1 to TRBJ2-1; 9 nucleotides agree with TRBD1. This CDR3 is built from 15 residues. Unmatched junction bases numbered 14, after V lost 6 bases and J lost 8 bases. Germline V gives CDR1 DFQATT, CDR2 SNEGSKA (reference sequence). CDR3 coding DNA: TGCAGTGCCATAGGGGACAGGGCCAGACAGGATGAGCAGTTCTTC. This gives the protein CSAIGDRARQDEQFF.

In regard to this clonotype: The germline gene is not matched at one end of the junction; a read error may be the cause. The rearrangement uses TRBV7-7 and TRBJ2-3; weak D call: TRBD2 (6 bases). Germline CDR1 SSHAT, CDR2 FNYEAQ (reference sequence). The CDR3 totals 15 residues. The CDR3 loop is CASSPGTVGTDTQYF. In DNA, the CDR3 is TGTGCTAGCAGCCCCGGGACTGTGGGCACAGATACGCAGTATTTT.

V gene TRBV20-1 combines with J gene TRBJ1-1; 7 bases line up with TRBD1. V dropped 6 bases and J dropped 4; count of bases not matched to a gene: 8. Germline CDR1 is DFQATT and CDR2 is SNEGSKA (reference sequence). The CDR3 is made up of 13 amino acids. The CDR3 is CSARDRVGTEAFF. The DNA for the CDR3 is TGCAGTGCACGTGACAGGGTCGGCACTGAAGCTTTCTTT.

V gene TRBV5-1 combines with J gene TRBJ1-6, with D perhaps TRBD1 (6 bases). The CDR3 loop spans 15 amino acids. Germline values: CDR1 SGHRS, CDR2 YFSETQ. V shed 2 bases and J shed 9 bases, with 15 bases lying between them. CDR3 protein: CASSLDRTPTSPLHF. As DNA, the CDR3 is TGCGCCAGCAGCTTAGACAGGACCCCTACTTCACCCCTCCACTTT. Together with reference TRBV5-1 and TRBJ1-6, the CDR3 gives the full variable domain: KAGVTQTPRYLIKTRGQQVTLSCSPISGHRSVSWYQQTPGQGLQFLFEYFSETQRNKGNFPGRFSGRQFSNSRSEMNVSTLELGDSALYLCASSLDRTPTSPLHFGNGTRLTVT.